This T cell receptor (beta chain) was observed in a study of breast tumors, draining lymph nodes, adjacent tissues. Samples came from axillary lymph nodes draining the breast cancer. CDR1 SNHLY and CDR2 FYNNEI come from the germline V gene. The V and J ends lost 10 bases and 2 bases, in that order; junction bases with no gene match: 13. The CDR3 totals 16 residues. One entry per CDR3 protein, called by TCRdb with MiXCR from the multiplex PCR reads. In the table there are more than 200,000 distinct CDR3 sequences, 32% of which are singletons. The rearrangement joins TRBV2 to TRBJ2-2, with 7 nucleotides matching TRBD2. The clonotype was recovered from a female donor with breast cancer. Some clones in this sample may be carry-over from other donors' samples. Sample: axillary lymph node tissue. CDR3 DNA: TGTGCCACCGAACCGGGAGGCGCTTATAACACCGGGGAGCTGTTTTTT. Translated: CATEPGGAYNTGELFF.